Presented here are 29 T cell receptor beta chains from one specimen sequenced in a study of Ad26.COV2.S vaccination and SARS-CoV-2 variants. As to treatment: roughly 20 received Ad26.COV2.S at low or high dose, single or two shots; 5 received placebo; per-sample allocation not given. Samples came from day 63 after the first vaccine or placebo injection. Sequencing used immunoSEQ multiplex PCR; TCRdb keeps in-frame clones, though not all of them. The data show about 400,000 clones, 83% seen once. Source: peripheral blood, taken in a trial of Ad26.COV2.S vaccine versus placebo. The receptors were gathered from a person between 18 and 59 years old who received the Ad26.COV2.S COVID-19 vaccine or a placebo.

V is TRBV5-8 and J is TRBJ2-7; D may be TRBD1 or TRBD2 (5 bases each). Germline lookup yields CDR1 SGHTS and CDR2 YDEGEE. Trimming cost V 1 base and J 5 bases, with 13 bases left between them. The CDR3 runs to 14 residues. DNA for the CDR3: TGTGCCAGCAGCTTGATGGGGGTTGGCCACGAGCAGTACTTC. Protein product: CASSLMGVGHEQYF.

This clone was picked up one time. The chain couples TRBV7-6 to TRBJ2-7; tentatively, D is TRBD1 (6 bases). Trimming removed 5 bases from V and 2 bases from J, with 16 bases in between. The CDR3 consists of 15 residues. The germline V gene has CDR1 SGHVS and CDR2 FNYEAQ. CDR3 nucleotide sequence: TGTGCCAGCAGCCCACAAACAGGGAGTCCCTACGAGCAGTACTTC. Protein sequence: CASSPQTGSPYEQYF.

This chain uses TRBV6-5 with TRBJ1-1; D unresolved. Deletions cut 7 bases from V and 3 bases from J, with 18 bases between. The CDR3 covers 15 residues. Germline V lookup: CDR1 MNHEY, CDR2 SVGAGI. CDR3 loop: CASKVKGGMDTEAFF. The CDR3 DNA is TGTGCCAGCAAAGTCAAGGGCGGTATGGACACTGAAGCTTTCTTT.

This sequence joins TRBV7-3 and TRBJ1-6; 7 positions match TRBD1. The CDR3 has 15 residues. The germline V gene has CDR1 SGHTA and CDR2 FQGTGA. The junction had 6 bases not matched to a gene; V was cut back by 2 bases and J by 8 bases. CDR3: CASSLQGDLHSPLHF. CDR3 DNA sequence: TGTGCCAGCAGCTTACAGGGGGACCTACATTCACCCCTCCACTTT. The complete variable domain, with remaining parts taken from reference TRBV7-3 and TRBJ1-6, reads GAGVSQTPSNKVTEKGKYVELRCDPISGHTALYWYRQSLGQGPEFLIYFQGTGAADDSGLPNDRFFAVRPEGSVSTLKIQRTERGDSAVYLCASSLQGDLHSPLHFGNGTRLTVT.

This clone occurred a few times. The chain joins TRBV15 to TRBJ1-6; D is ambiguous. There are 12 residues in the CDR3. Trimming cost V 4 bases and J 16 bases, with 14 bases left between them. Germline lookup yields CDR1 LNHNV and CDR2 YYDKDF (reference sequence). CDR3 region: CATSNYKSLLHF. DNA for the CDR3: TGTGCCACCAGCAATTACAAATCCTTACTCCACTTT.

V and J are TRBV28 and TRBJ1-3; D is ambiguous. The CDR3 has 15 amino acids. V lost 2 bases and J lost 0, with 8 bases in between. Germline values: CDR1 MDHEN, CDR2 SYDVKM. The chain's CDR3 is CASSLASASGNTIYF. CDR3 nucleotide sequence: TGTGCCAGCAGTTTAGCCTCTGCCTCTGGAAACACCATATATTTT. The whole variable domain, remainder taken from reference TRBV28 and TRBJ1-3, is DVKVTQSSRYLVKRTGEKVFLECVQDMDHENMFWYRQDPGLGLRLIYFSYDVKMKEKGDIPEGYSVSREKKERFSLILESASTNQTSMYLCASSLASASGNTIYFGEGSWLTVV.

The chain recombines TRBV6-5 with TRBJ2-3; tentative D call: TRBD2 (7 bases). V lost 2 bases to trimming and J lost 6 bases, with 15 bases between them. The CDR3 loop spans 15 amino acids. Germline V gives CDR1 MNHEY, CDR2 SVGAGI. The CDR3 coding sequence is TGTGCCAGCAGTTACGGGGGGGCCCTGATTGATACGCAGTATTTT. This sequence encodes CASSYGGALIDTQYF.

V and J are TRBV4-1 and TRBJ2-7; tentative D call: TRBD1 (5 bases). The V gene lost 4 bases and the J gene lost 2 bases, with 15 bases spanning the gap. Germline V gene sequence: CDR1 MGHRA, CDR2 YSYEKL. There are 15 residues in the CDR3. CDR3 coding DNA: TGCGCCAGCAGCCTATTTAGGGGTTCCCCCTACGAGCAGTACTTC. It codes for CASSLFRGSPYEQYF.

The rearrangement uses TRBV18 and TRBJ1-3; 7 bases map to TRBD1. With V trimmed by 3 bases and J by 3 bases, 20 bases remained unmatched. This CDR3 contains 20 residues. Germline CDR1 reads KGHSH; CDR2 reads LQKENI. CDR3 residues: CASSPLPETGSMKSGNTIYF. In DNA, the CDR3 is TGTGCCAGCTCACCCTTACCGGAGACAGGGAGCATGAAAAGTGGAAACACCATATATTTT.

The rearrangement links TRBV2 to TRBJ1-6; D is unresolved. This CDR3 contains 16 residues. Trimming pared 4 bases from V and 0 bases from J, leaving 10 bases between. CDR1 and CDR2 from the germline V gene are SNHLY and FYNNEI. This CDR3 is CASSARSSSYNSPLHF. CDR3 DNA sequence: TGTGCCAGCAGTGCCAGGAGTAGCTCCTATAATTCACCCCTCCACTTT. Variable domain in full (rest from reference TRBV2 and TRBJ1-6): EPEVTQTPSHQVTQMGQEVILRCVPISNHLYFYWYRQILGQKVEFLVSFYNNEISEKSEIFDDQFSVERPDGSNFTLKIRSTKLEDSAMYFCASSARSSSYNSPLHFGNGTRLTVT.

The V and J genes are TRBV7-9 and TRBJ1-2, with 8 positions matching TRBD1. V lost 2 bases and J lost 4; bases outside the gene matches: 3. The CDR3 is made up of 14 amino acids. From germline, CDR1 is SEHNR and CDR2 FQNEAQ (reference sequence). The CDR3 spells CASSLTGGGYGYTF. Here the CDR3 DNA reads TGTGCCAGCAGCTTAACAGGGGGAGGCTATGGCTACACCTTC. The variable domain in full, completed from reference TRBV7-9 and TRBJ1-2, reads DTGVSQNPRHKITKRGQNVTFRCDPISEHNRLYWYRQTLGQGPEFLTYFQNEAQLEKSRLLSDRFSAERPKGSFSTLEIQRTEQGDSAMYLCASSLTGGGYGYTFGSGTRLTVV.

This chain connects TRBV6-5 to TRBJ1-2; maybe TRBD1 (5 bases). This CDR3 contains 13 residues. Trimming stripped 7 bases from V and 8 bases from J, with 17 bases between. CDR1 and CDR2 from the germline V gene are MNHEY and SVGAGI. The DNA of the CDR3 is TGTGCCAGCACTTGGGCGGCAGGGCAAGGCTACACCTTC. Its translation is CASTWAAGQGYTF.

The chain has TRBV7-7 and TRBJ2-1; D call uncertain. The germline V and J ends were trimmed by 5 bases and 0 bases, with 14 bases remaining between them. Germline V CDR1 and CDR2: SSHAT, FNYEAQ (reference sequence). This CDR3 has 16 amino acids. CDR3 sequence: CASSPGAASSYNEQFF. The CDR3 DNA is TGTGCCAGCAGCCCAGGAGCAGCCAGCTCCTACAATGAGCAGTTCTTC.

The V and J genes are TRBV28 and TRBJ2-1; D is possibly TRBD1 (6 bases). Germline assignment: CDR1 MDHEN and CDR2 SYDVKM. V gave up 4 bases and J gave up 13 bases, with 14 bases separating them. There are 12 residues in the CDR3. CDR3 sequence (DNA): TGTGCCAGCAGTTCACAGGGTATGATTCAGTTCTTC. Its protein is CASSSQGMIQFF.

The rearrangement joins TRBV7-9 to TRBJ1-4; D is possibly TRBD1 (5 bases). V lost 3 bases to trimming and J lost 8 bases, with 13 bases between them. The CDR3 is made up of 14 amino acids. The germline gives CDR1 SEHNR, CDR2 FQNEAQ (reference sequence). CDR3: CASSFRDPNEKLFF. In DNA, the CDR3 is TGTGCCAGCAGCTTTCGGGACCCGAACGAAAAACTGTTTTTT.

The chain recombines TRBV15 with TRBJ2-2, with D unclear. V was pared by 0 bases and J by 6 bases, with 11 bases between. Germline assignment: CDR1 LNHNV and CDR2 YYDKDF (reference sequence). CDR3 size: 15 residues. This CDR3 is CATSRDRKGSGELFF. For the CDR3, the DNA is TGTGCCACCAGCAGAGACAGGAAAGGTTCCGGGGAGCTGTTTTTT. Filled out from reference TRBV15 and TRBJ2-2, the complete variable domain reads DAMVIQNPRYQVTQFGKPVTLSCSQTLNHNVMYWYQQKSSQAPKLLFHYYDKDFNNEADTPDNFQSRRPNTSFCFLDIRSPGLGDTAMYLCATSRDRKGSGELFFGEGSRLTVL.

The CDR3 DNA is TGCGCCAGCAGCCGATCAGGGGACGCTACTGAAGCTTTCTTT. Amino acid sequence: CASSRSGDATEAFF. The genes are TRBV5-1 and TRBJ1-1, with a tentative D call TRBD1 (6 bases). With 4 bases removed from V and 5 bases from J, the gap between germline ends came to 15 bases. The CDR3 sequence is 14 residues long. CDR1 is SGHRS, CDR2 YFSETQ, per germline.

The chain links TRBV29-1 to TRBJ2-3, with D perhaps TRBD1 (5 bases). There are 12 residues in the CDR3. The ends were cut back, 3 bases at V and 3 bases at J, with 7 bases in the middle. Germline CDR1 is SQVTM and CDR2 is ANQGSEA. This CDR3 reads CSVDTGTDTQYF. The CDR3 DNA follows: TGCAGCGTTGACACAGGTACAGATACGCAGTATTTT.

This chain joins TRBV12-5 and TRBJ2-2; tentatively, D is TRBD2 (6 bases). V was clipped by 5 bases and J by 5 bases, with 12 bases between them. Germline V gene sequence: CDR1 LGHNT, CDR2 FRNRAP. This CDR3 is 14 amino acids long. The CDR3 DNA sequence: TGTGCTAGTGGTGTAAATGCGGGGACCGGGGAGCTGTTTTTT. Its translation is CASGVNAGTGELFF.

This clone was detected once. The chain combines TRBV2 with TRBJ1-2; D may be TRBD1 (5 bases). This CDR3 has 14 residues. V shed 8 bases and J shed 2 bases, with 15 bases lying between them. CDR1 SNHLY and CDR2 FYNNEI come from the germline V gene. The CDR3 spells CASGSGLINYGYTF. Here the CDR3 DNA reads TGTGCCAGCGGTTCAGGGCTGATAAACTATGGCTACACCTTC.

DNA for the CDR3: TGTGCCAGTAGTAGCGACAGGGGCGAGCAGTACTTC. Residues: CASSSDRGEQYF. The genes are TRBV19 and TRBJ2-7, with TRBD1 matching 8 bases. V trimming: 4 bases; J trimming: 6 bases; junction bases outside the gene matches: 2. The germline gives CDR1 LNHDA, CDR2 SQIVND (reference sequence). The CDR3 is made up of 12 amino acids.

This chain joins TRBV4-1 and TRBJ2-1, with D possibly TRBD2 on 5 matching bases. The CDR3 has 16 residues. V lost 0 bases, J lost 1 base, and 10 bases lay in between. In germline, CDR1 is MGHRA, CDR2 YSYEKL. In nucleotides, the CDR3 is TGCGCCAGCAGCCAAGATCCTAGCAGTTCCTACAATGAGCAGTTCTTC. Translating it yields CASSQDPSSSYNEQFF.

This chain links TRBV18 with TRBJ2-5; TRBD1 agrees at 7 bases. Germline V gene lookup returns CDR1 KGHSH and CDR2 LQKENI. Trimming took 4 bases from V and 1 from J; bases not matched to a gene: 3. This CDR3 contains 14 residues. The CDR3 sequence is CASSRAGGQETQYF. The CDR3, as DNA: TGTGCCAGCTCACGGGCAGGGGGCCAAGAGACCCAGTACTTC.

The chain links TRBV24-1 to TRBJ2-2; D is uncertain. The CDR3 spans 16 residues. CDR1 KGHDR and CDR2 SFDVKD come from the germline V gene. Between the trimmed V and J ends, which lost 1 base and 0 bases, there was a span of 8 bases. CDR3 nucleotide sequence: TGTGCCACCAGTGATTTTTTGATTTCGAACACCGGGGAGCTGTTTTTT. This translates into CATSDFLISNTGELFF.

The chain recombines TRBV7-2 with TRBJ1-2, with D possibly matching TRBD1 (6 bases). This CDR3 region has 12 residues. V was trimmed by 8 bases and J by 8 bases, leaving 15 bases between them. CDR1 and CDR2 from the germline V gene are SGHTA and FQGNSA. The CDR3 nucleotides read TGTGCCAGCTGGAGGGGGGTGGGCGGCTACACCTTC. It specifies CASWRGVGGYTF.

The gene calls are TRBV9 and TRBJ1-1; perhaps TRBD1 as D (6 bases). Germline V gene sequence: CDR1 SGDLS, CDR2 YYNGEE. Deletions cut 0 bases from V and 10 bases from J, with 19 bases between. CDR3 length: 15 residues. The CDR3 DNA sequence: TGTGCCAGCAGCGTAGCCCTAACAGGGTCCCGCGGAGCTTTCTTT. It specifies CASSVALTGSRGAFF.

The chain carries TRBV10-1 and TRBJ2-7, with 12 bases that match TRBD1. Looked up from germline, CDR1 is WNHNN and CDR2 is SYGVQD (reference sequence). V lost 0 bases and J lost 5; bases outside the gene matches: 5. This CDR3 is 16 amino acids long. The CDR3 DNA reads TGCGCCAGCAGTGAGTCGCGGGGGACAGGGGGCAACGAGCAGTACTTC. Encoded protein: CASSESRGTGGNEQYF.

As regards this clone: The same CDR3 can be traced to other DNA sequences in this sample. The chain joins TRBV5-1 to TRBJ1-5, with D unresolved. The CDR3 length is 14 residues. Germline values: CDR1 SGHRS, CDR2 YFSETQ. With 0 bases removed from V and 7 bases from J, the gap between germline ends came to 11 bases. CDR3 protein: CASSLVGGVQPQHF. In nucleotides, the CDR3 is TGCGCCAGCAGCTTGGTGGGCGGGGTCCAGCCCCAGCATTTT.

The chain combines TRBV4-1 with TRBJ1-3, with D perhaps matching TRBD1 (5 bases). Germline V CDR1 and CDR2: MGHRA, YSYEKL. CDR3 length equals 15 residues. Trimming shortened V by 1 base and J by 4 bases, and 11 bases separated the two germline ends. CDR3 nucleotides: TGCGCCAGCAGCCAAGGGGACTCTGACGGAAACACCATATATTTT. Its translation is CASSQGDSDGNTIYF.